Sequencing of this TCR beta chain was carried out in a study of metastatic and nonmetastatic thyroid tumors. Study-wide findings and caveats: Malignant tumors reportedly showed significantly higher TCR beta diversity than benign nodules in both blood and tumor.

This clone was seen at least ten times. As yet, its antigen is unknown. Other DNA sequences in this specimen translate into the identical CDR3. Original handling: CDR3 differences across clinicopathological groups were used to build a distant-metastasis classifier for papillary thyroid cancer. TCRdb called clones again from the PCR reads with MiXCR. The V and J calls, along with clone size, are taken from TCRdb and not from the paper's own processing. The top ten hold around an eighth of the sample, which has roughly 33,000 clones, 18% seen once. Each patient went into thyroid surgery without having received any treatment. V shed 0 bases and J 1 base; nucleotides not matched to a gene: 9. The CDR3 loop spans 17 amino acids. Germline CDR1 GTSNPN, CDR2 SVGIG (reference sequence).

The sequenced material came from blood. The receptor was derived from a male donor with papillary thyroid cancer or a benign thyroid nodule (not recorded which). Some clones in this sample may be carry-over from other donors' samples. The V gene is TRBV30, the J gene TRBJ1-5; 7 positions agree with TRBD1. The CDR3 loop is CAWSVSKTGNSNQPQHF. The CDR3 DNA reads TGTGCCTGGAGTGTTTCGAAGACAGGGAACAGCAATCAGCCCCAGCATTTT.